A selection of T cell receptor beta chains follows, all from one sample in a study of T cell responses to AZD1222 COVID-19 vaccine. TCRdb keeps only in-frame clones here, not all; method: immunoSEQ multiplex PCR. This sample carries tens of thousands of clones, 80% of them seen once, and the ten largest clones take more than 12%. The sample here was peripheral blood, taken 28 days after the second AZD1222 dose. Source of these receptors: an adult who received the AZD1222 COVID-19 vaccine. The CDR3 runs from the conserved cysteine through the conserved F or W. D genes are given only for firm matches. Size is omitted from some rows. Given values are once, few, many or a class for expanded clones.

cdr3_aa cdr3_nt v_call clone_size d_call j_call
CASSLGHNYGYTF TGTGCCAGCAGCCTTGGGCACAACTATGGCTACACCTTC TRBV7-2 NA NA TRBJ1-2
CASTAGDRGQVYEQYF TGTGCCAGCACCGCCGGGGACAGGGGGCAGGTCTACGAGCAGTACTTC TRBV21-1 NA NA TRBJ2-7
CASSVDRVPDYGYTF TGTGCCAGCAGCGTAGACAGGGTTCCTGACTATGGCTACACCTTC TRBV6-5 few TRBD1 TRBJ1-2
CASSLGQGASNYGYTF TGTGCCAGCAGCTTGGGACAGGGGGCGTCCAACTATGGCTACACCTTC TRBV5-5 NA TRBD1 TRBJ1-2
CASSEASSEQDGYTF TGTGCCAGCAGTGAAGCTTCATCTGAACAGGATGGCTACACCTTC TRBV6-1 NA NA TRBJ1-2
CASSKSSGANVLTF TGTGCCAGCAGCAAAAGCTCTGGGGCCAACGTCCTGACTTTC TRBV6-5 NA NA TRBJ2-6
CASSSPDTQYF TGTGCCAGCAGTTCGCCAGATACGCAGTATTTT TRBV28 NA NA TRBJ2-3
CASSQVGVGQPQHF TGCGCCAGCAGCCAAGTAGGGGTCGGTCAGCCCCAGCATTTT TRBV4-1 NA NA TRBJ1-5
CASSSLGGRETQYF TGTGCCAGCAGCTCCTTAGGGGGCCGGGAGACCCAGTACTTC TRBV3-1/TRBV3-2 NA TRBD1 TRBJ2-5
CASSLAGTGAGNTIYF TGCGCCAGCAGCTTGGCTGGAACAGGGGCTGGAAACACCATATATTTT TRBV5-1 NA TRBD1 TRBJ1-3
CASSGLIPSSTDTQYF TGTGCCAGCAGCGGGCTTATACCGTCCAGCACAGATACGCAGTATTTT TRBV3-1/TRBV3-2 NA NA TRBJ2-3
CASNSHRGDPQHF TGTGCCAGCAACTCCCACCGGGGGGACCCCCAGCATTTT TRBV28 few NA TRBJ1-5
CASSPTRDNYGYTF TGTGCCAGTTCGCCCACGAGGGATAACTATGGCTACACCTTC TRBV18 NA NA TRBJ1-2
CASSQAQLPGTGNYGYTF TGCGCCAGCAGCCAAGCCCAACTCCCCGGGACAGGAAACTATGGCTACACCTTC TRBV4-1 NA TRBD1 TRBJ1-2
CASSETGWAGELFF TGTGCCAGCAGTGAAACAGGGTGGGCCGGGGAGCTGTTTTTT TRBV2 NA NA TRBJ2-2
CASSSGQAQTGGYTF TGTGCCAGCAGCAGCGGACAGGCACAAACGGGAGGCTACACCTTC TRBV7-9 NA TRBD1 TRBJ1-2
CASSPPFRVGNEQYF TGTGCCAGCAGCCCCCCGTTTAGGGTCGGGAACGAGCAGTACTTC TRBV7-9 NA NA TRBJ2-7
CASSRGRGQYF TGTGCCAGCAGCCGAGGTCGTGGGCAGTACTTC TRBV11-2 NA NA TRBJ2-7
CAWSLTGGGKLFF TGTGCCTGGAGTCTTACAGGGGGGGGAAAACTGTTTTTT TRBV30 NA TRBD1 TRBJ1-4
CASSRRNYGYTF TGTGCCAGCAGTAGACGGAACTATGGCTACACCTTC TRBV6-5 few NA TRBJ1-2
CASSSVRGPHTEAFF TGTGCCAGCAGCTCCGTCAGGGGGCCCCACACTGAAGCTTTCTTT TRBV11-2 NA TRBD1 TRBJ1-1
CASSLDQANEKLFF TGTGCCAGCAGCTTAGATCAGGCTAATGAAAAACTGTTTTTT TRBV7-2 NA NA TRBJ1-4
CASSQTGGAETQYF TGCGCCAGCAGCCAAACAGGGGGCGCGGAGACCCAGTACTTC TRBV4-1 NA TRBD1 TRBJ2-5
CASAAGGTINEKLFF TGCGCCAGCGCTGCGGGGGGGACGATTAATGAAAAACTGTTTTTT TRBV5-1 once NA TRBJ1-4
CASSLVLGASGNTIYF TGTGCCAGCAGCTTAGTCCTAGGGGCATCAGGAAACACCATATATTTT TRBV7-2 NA NA TRBJ1-3
CASSLVRVNHNSPLHF TGTGCCAGCAGCTTGGTCAGGGTAAACCATAATTCACCCCTCCACTTT TRBV5-4 few NA TRBJ1-6
CSASDGGAFGELFF TGCAGTGCTAGTGACGGGGGGGCCTTCGGGGAGCTGTTTTTT TRBV20-1 NA TRBD2 TRBJ2-2
CASKGTAPTYNEQFF TGTGCCAGCAAAGGGACAGCGCCAACCTACAATGAGCAGTTCTTC TRBV27 once TRBD1 TRBJ2-1
CASSFSRADYGYTF TGTGCCAGCAGTTTCAGCAGGGCTGACTATGGCTACACCTTC TRBV6-5 NA NA TRBJ1-2
CASSSGTGVYEQYF TGTGCCAGCAGCTCCGGGACAGGCGTCTACGAGCAGTACTTC TRBV5-4 NA TRBD1 TRBJ2-7
CASSGQANTEAFF TGTGCCAGCTCAGGACAGGCGAACACTGAAGCTTTCTTT TRBV18 NA TRBD1 TRBJ1-1
CASRLNHRNQPQHF TGTGCCAGTAGACTAAATCACCGGAATCAGCCCCAGCATTTT TRBV19 NA NA TRBJ1-5
CASSQAFAVIGNTIYF TGCGCCAGCAGCCAAGCATTCGCAGTCATTGGAAACACCATATATTTT TRBV4-3 NA NA TRBJ1-3
CASSPTGVGNTIYF TGTGCCAGCAGCCCAACAGGGGTTGGAAACACCATATATTTT TRBV7-9 NA TRBD1 TRBJ1-3